What follows are 17 T cell receptor beta chains derived from one specimen sequenced in a study of CD8 T cells in ankylosing spondylitis. MiXCR, applied by TCRdb to the 5' RACE reads, yields one record per CDR3 protein. The sample contains just under 95,000 distinct CDR3 sequences, 8.8% of which appear only once. Sequenced material: blood, either unsorted or a sorted T cell fraction (not recorded which). The receptor source for this set is a male donor with ankylosing spondylitis or in good health (not recorded which).

This clonotype was detected many times. This sequence joins TRBV5-4 and TRBJ2-2, with D perhaps matching TRBD1 (6 bases). The length of the CDR3 is 14 residues. V lost 6 bases to trimming and J lost 3 bases, with 12 bases between them. Germline V CDR1 and CDR2: SGHNT, YYREEE (reference sequence). Here the CDR3 reads CASTKDSYTGELFF. The CDR3 DNA is TGTGCCAGCACCAAGGACAGCTACACCGGGGAGCTGTTTTTT. Full variable domain (remainder filled in from reference TRBV5-4 and TRBJ2-2): ETGVTQSPTHLIKTRGQQVTLRCSSQSGHNTVSWYQQALGQGPQFIFQYYREEENGRGNFPPRFSGLQFPNYSSELNVNALELDDSALYLCASTKDSYTGELFFGEGSRLTVL.

On this clonotype: This may stem from a read error, because a much larger clone lies one nucleotide away. The rearrangement links TRBV29-1 to TRBJ2-3; D not resolved. With 8 bases removed from V and 4 bases from J, the gap between germline ends came to 7 bases. The CDR3 is made up of 10 amino acids. The germline gives CDR1 SQVTM, CDR2 ANQGSEA. The CDR3 nucleotides are TGCAGCATGCTCCCAGATACGCAGTATTTT. Protein sequence: CSMLPDTQYF.

The chain is built from TRBV29-1 and TRBJ2-1; D is undetermined. V lost 7 bases and J 6 bases, leaving 13 bases between the germline ends. This CDR3 has 12 amino acids. Germline CDR1 is SQVTM and CDR2 is ANQGSEA. The CDR3 spells CSARPSGNEQFF. Here the CDR3 DNA reads TGCAGCGCCCGGCCTAGTGGCAATGAGCAGTTCTTC.

This clonotype was picked up many times. The chain joins TRBV6-1 to TRBJ2-5, with TRBD2 matching over 7 bases. Germline V gene sequence: CDR1 MNHNS, CDR2 SASEGT. CDR3 length: 15 residues. The V gene end was trimmed by 6 bases and the J gene end by 5 bases; junction bases not matched to a gene: 12. The CDR3 coding sequence is TGTGCCAGCAGCGCCAGTTGGGGTAGCGGGGAGACCCAGTACTTC. The encoded protein is CASSASWGSGETQYF.

The sample holds many counts of this clonotype. The chain has TRBV25-1 and TRBJ2-2; unclear D gene. The CDR3 sequence is 13 residues long. V dropped 3 bases and J dropped 0 bases, with 2 bases sitting between them. Germline loops: CDR1 MGHDK, CDR2 SYGVNS. The DNA for the CDR3 is TGTGCCAGCAGTGAGACGAACACCGGGGAGCTGTTTTTT. Translating it yields CASSETNTGELFF.

This clonotype showed up many times. J is TRBJ2-1 and V is TRBV15, with unresolved D. The CDR3 is 12 residues long. V lost 0 bases and J lost 8, with 5 bases in between. Germline V gene lookup returns CDR1 LNHNV and CDR2 YYDKDF (reference sequence). The CDR3 DNA follows: TGTGCCACCAGCAGAGATGAGGATGAGCAGTTCTTC. It is translated as CATSRDEDEQFF.

A few counts support this clonotype. J is TRBJ2-4 and V is TRBV11-2; TRBD2 agrees at 7 bases. There are 16 residues in the CDR3. Per the germline V gene, CDR1 is SGHAT and CDR2 is FQNNGV. V was pared by 5 bases and J by 6 bases, with 13 bases of the junction left unmatched. CDR3 residues: CASSQSGGGRVNIQYF. The CDR3 bases are TGTGCCAGCAGCCAGTCGGGGGGTGGGAGGGTAAACATTCAGTACTTC.

This clonotype was observed many times. The gene calls are TRBV5-1 and TRBJ2-1; 7 positions match TRBD1. The length of the CDR3 is 14 residues. Germline loops: CDR1 SGHRS, CDR2 YFSETQ. V trimming: 0 bases; J trimming: 4 bases; junction bases outside the gene matches: 1. The DNA for the CDR3 is TGCGCCAGCAGCTTGGAGGACAGGTACAATGAGCAGTTCTTC. Protein: CASSLEDRYNEQFF.

This clonotype showed up many times. V and J are TRBV11-2 and TRBJ2-1, with 9 bases that match TRBD2. CDR3 length equals 15 residues. After removal of 3 bases from V and 7 bases from J, the junction contained 7 bases not matched to a gene. Germline V gives CDR1 SGHAT, CDR2 FQNNGV. The CDR3 DNA follows: TGTGCCAGCAGCTTCAGCAGCGGGGGGAAAAATGAGCAGTTCTTC. Residues: CASSFSSGGKNEQFF.

The sample holds many counts of this clonotype. The chain's CDR3 is CASSQELAGLADTQYF. The DNA for the CDR3 is TGTGCCAGCAGCCAAGAGCTAGCGGGGCTTGCAGATACGCAGTATTTT. The genes are TRBV3-1 and TRBJ2-3; TRBD2 agrees at 9 bases. The CDR3 totals 16 residues. V dropped 0 bases and J dropped 4; count of bases not matched to a gene: 5. The germline gives CDR1 LGHDT, CDR2 YNNKEL (reference sequence).

This clonotype was detected many times. The genes are TRBV20-1 and TRBJ2-1, with a tentative D call TRBD1 (5 bases). V was cut by 6 bases and J by 9 bases, with 15 bases left in between. Germline assignment: CDR1 DFQATT and CDR2 SNEGSKA (reference sequence). There are 12 residues in the CDR3. The CDR3 sequence is CSAPKGAVEQFF. The CDR3 DNA reads as TGCAGTGCGCCTAAAGGGGCTGTTGAGCAGTTCTTC.

This clonotype was detected ten times or more. The chain employs TRBV9 and TRBJ2-1; 10 nucleotides agree with TRBD2. Germline V CDR1 and CDR2: SGDLS, YYNGEE. This CDR3 comprises 19 residues. J was trimmed by 2 bases and V by 5 bases; bases with no gene match: 16. CDR3 amino acids: CASSLAGLAGARAYNEQFF. CDR3 DNA: TGTGCCAGCAGTCTTGCTGGTCTAGCGGGGGCTAGAGCCTACAATGAGCAGTTCTTC.

In the case of this clonotype: Possible read error: a much larger clone is one base away. The rearrangement links TRBV29-1 to TRBJ1-5; D uncertain. CDR3 size: 12 residues. In germline, CDR1 is SQVTM, CDR2 ANQGSEA. Between the trimmed V and J ends, which lost 4 bases and 5 bases, there was a span of 9 bases. CDR3 sequence: CSVGSWDQPQHF. The CDR3 DNA reads TGCAGCGTTGGTAGCTGGGATCAGCCCCAGCATTTT.

This clonotype was detected ten times or more. The genes are TRBV20-1 and TRBJ2-3; 7 positions match TRBD1. The CDR3 is made up of 15 amino acids. Germline lookup yields CDR1 DFQATT and CDR2 SNEGSKA (reference sequence). V gave up 2 bases and J gave up 2 bases; unmatched junction bases: 7. In DNA, the CDR3 is TGCAGTGCTAGATCCCCGGGACAGACCACAGATACGCAGTATTTT. Protein product: CSARSPGQTTDTQYF.

This clonotype has at least ten counts. The chain couples TRBV6-5 to TRBJ2-1; tentative D call: TRBD2 (5 bases). The CDR3 runs to 16 residues. V was pared by 2 bases and J by 0 bases, with 11 bases between. Germline CDR1 reads MNHEY; CDR2 reads SVGAGI. CDR3 amino acids: CASSYDYRSSYNEQFF. CDR3 DNA sequence: TGTGCCAGCAGTTACGACTATCGGAGCTCCTACAATGAGCAGTTCTTC.

A note on this clonotype: A clone one base away is much larger, so this may be a read error. J is TRBJ1-2 and V is TRBV2; TRBD1 matches 9 bases. The V gene's germline CDR1 is SNHLY and CDR2 FYNNEI. The CDR3 runs 14 residues. In DNA, the CDR3 is TGTGCCGGCAGGGTGGAGACAGGGGGGTATGGCTACACCTTC. It translates to CAGRVETGGYGYTF.

This clonotype was seen at least ten times. A read error may produce the germline difference seen at one junction end. The chain is built from TRBV7-7 and TRBJ2-7; D gene ambiguous. The CDR3 has 13 amino acids. Germline CDR1 is SSHAT and CDR2 is FNYEAQ (reference sequence). CDR3 nucleotide sequence: TGTGCTAGCAGCTTAGATCAGGCGTCCGAGCAGTACTTC. This codes for CASSLDQASEQYF.